The 16 T cell receptor beta chains given below trace back to one sample, sequenced in a study of shared T cell receptors in the human thymus. Only in-frame clones appear in the TCRdb table, and some are missing; sequencing was by immunoSEQ multiplex PCR. The sample shows hundreds of thousands of clones, more than 75% of them seen only once. These same data were also listed under a study on human thymus T cells.

The sequenced material came from thymocytes. All receptors come from a boy younger than two with a congenital heart defect.

V gene TRBV7-8 combines with J gene TRBJ1-5; tentative D call: TRBD1 (6 bases). This CDR3 comprises 16 residues. From germline, CDR1 is SGHVS and CDR2 FQNEAQ. V was cut by 4 bases and J by 4 bases, with 17 bases left in between. The CDR3 reads CASSSMGASGNQPQHF. Written as DNA, the CDR3 is TGTGCCAGCAGCTCCATGGGGGCTTCGGGGAATCAGCCCCAGCATTTT. The full variable domain, with the rest looked up from reference TRBV7-8 and TRBJ1-5, is GAGVSQSPRYKVAKRGQDVALRCDPISGHVSLFWYQQALGQGPEFLTYFQNEAQLDKSGLPSDRFFAERPEGSVSTLKIQRTQQEDSAVYLCASSSMGASGNQPQHFGDGTRLSIL.

This chain connects TRBV5-1 to TRBJ1-1, with 7 bases fitting TRBD1. Per germline, CDR1 SGHRS and CDR2 YFSETQ. The CDR3 is made up of 15 amino acids. V shed 4 bases and J 4 bases; nucleotides not matched to a gene: 10. The CDR3 DNA is TGCGCCAGCAGCCCAACTTTGACAGGGACCACTGAAGCTTTCTTT. This sequence encodes CASSPTLTGTTEAFF.

V gene TRBV11-2 combines with J gene TRBJ2-7; 12 nucleotides align to TRBD2. V was clipped by 2 bases and J by 7 bases; unmatched bases: 6. Germline V CDR1 and CDR2: SGHAT, FQNNGV. This CDR3 spans 15 amino acids. The CDR3 here is CASSLLAGGPGEQYF. The CDR3 DNA is TGTGCCAGCAGCTTACTAGCGGGAGGGCCGGGGGAGCAGTACTTC.

The chain employs TRBV5-4 and TRBJ2-5; D gene ambiguous. Germline V gives CDR1 SGHNT, CDR2 YYREEE (reference sequence). The CDR3 has 14 residues. V lost 2 bases, J lost 2 bases, and 10 bases lay in between. The CDR3, as DNA: TGTGCCAGCAGCTTTAGTGATCCGCAAGAGACCCAGTACTTC. The encoded protein is CASSFSDPQETQYF. Using reference TRBV5-4 and TRBJ2-5 for the parts outside the CDR3, the full variable domain is ETGVTQSPTHLIKTRGQQVTLRCSSQSGHNTVSWYQQALGQGPQFIFQYYREEENGRGNFPPRFSGLQFPNYSSELNVNALELDDSALYLCASSFSDPQETQYFGPGTRLLVL.

The chain joins TRBV27 to TRBJ1-5; a weak D match, TRBD1 (6 bases). The CDR3 has 14 amino acids. Trimming stripped 8 bases from V and 4 bases from J, with 15 bases between. Germline V lookup: CDR1 MNHEY, CDR2 SMNVEV (reference sequence). CDR3 coding DNA: TGTGCCAGCGGTGGGTGGCAGGGGAATCAGCCCCAGCATTTT. It encodes CASGGWQGNQPQHF.

The chain couples TRBV5-1 to TRBJ2-5; D unclear. CDR1 SGHRS and CDR2 YFSETQ come from the germline V gene. This CDR3 has 19 amino acids. V was shortened by 0 bases and J by 3 bases, with 24 bases between the two germline ends. The CDR3 protein is CASSLARLGSRLTKETQYF. Written as DNA, the CDR3 is TGCGCCAGCAGCTTGGCCCGTCTAGGTTCTCGCCTAACTAAAGAGACCCAGTACTTC.

This chain joins TRBV28 and TRBJ1-6, with 8 bases fitting TRBD1. Trimming removed 4 bases from V and 7 bases from J; junction bases left unmatched: 12. Germline loops: CDR1 MDHEN, CDR2 SYDVKM. This CDR3 region has 17 residues. CDR3 sequence: CASSSMRGDRPNSPLHF. CDR3 nucleotides: TGTGCCAGCAGTTCCATGCGTGGGGACAGGCCAAATTCACCCCTCCACTTT.

The V call is TRBV6-1, the J call TRBJ2-6, with TRBD1 matching over 7 bases. Germline V lookup: CDR1 MNHNS, CDR2 SASEGT. With 4 bases clipped from V and 1 base from J, the junction kept 13 bases outside the gene matches. The CDR3 loop spans 19 amino acids. In nucleotides, the CDR3 is TGTGCCAGCAGTGGGATCAACAGGGGACGTAGATCTGGGGCCAACGTCCTGACTTTC. Encoded protein: CASSGINRGRRSGANVLTF.

The genes are TRBV4-3 and TRBJ1-1; D is unresolved. Germline V gene sequence: CDR1 LGHNA, CDR2 YSLEER. This CDR3 is built from 14 residues. V was clipped by 0 bases and J by 2 bases, with 7 bases between them. CDR3 amino acids: CASSQETYNTEAFF. Here the CDR3 DNA reads TGCGCCAGCAGCCAAGAAACTTATAACACTGAAGCTTTCTTT.

The rearrangement uses TRBV2 and TRBJ1-5; the match to TRBD1 covers 7 bases. The CDR3 loop spans 16 amino acids. The germline V gene encodes CDR1 SNHLY and CDR2 FYNNEI. The V and J ends lost 4 bases and 0 bases, in that order; junction bases with no gene match: 6. The CDR3 DNA reads TGTGCCAGCAGTGGGGACAGACCAATTAGCAATCAGCCCCAGCATTTT. Residues: CASSGDRPISNQPQHF. Drawing the rest from reference TRBV2 and TRBJ1-5, the complete variable domain is EPEVTQTPSHQVTQMGQEVILRCVPISNHLYFYWYRQILGQKVEFLVSFYNNEISEKSEIFDDQFSVERPDGSNFTLKIRSTKLEDSAMYFCASSGDRPISNQPQHFGDGTRLSIL.

The rearrangement links TRBV28 to TRBJ1-6; 8 nucleotides line up with TRBD1. CDR1 is MDHEN, CDR2 SYDVKM, per germline. The V and J ends lost 4 bases and 0 bases, in that order; junction bases with no gene match: 2. The CDR3 runs 16 residues. CDR3 amino acids: CASSWDRSSYNSPLHF. CDR3 in DNA: TGTGCCAGCAGTTGGGACAGGAGCTCCTATAATTCACCCCTCCACTTT.

The CDR3 region has the DNA TGTGCCAGCAGCGCGGGTTTTTCCTACGAGCAGTACTTC. Protein product: CASSAGFSYEQYF. The V and J genes are TRBV27 and TRBJ2-7; maybe TRBD2 (5 bases). The length of the CDR3 is 13 residues. Trimming stripped 6 bases from V and 1 base from J, with 10 bases between. Germline values: CDR1 MNHEY, CDR2 SMNVEV (reference sequence).

The J gene is TRBJ1-2, the V gene TRBV30; D call uncertain. With 0 bases removed from V and 8 bases from J, the gap between germline ends came to 16 bases. The germline CDR1 and CDR2 sequences are GTSNPN and SVGIG (reference sequence). This CDR3 spans 14 amino acids. The CDR3 DNA reads TGTGCCTGGAGTGTACTCGGCTCGACTGTGGGCTACACCTTC. Translating it yields CAWSVLGSTVGYTF.

V gene TRBV14 combines with J gene TRBJ2-7, with TRBD1 as a possible D gene (6 bases). The CDR3 is 18 residues long. V shed 2 bases and J shed 0 bases, with 20 bases lying between them. The V gene's germline CDR1 is SGHDN and CDR2 FVKESK. The CDR3, as DNA: TGTGCCAGCAGCCAATGCCCCCTTCGGGACATTAGCTCCTACGAGCAGTACTTC. As protein: CASSQCPLRDISSYEQYF. The entire variable domain, with the rest obtained from reference TRBV14 and TRBJ2-7, is as follows: EAGVTQFPSHSVIEKGQTVTLRCDPISGHDNLYWYRRVMGKEIKFLLHFVKESKQDESGMPNNRFLAERTGGTYSTLKVQPAELEDSGVYFCASSQCPLRDISSYEQYFGPGTRLTVT.

The chain is built from TRBV4-3 and TRBJ1-1; D may be TRBD1 (6 bases). V lost 0 bases and J lost 5, with 16 bases in between. CDR3 length equals 16 residues. Germline CDR1 LGHNA, CDR2 YSLEER. CDR3 bases: TGCGCCAGCAGCCAAGAACCCCAGGGGAGAGGAACTGAAGCTTTCTTT. It is translated as CASSQEPQGRGTEAFF.

J is TRBJ2-7 and V is TRBV30, with D uncertain. V was clipped by 3 bases and J by 4 bases, with 16 bases between them. Germline values: CDR1 GTSNPN, CDR2 SVGIG (reference sequence). The CDR3 contains 14 residues. The CDR3 reads CAWRPRLLLYEQYF. The CDR3, as DNA: TGTGCCTGGAGACCCCGACTCCTTCTTTACGAGCAGTACTTC.